One and the same sample provided the 16 T cell receptor beta chains below, sequenced in a study of blood T cell repertoires in COVID-19. TCRdb's table, derived via immunoSEQ multiplex PCR, lists solely in-frame clones and lacks some. The sample yields about 330,000 clones, 87% seen once. The sample comprised PBMCs or T cells enriched from blood (not recorded which). The receptors shown here come from a woman aged 30 to 39 who had recovered from COVID-19.

The chain links TRBV7-9 to TRBJ1-6; D uncertain. The germline V gene has CDR1 SEHNR and CDR2 FQNEAQ (reference sequence). Trimming cost V 1 base and J 9 bases, with 19 bases left between them. The CDR3 covers 17 residues. In DNA, the CDR3 is TGTGCCAGCAGCTTAGATAGCAAGGTCATAGAGGGTTCACCCCTCCACTTT. Residues: CASSLDSKVIEGSPLHF.

The genes are TRBV29-1 and TRBJ2-7; 8 bases fit TRBD2. Looked up from germline, CDR1 is SQVTM and CDR2 is ANQGSEA. V trimming: 4 bases; J trimming: 7 bases; junction bases outside the gene matches: 15. The CDR3 has 15 amino acids. CDR3 residues: CSVVSRGGILWEQYF. The CDR3 DNA is TGCAGCGTTGTAAGTCGGGGGGGCATACTTTGGGAGCAGTACTTC.

CDR3 residues: CASSQDSRVYGYTF. CDR3 DNA sequence: TGTGCCAGCAGCCAAGATAGCAGGGTCTATGGCTACACCTTC. This chain joins TRBV4-2 and TRBJ1-2, with a weak D call TRBD1 (5 bases). CDR3 size: 14 residues. From germline, CDR1 is LGHNA and CDR2 YNFKEQ. V lost 0 bases and J 4 bases, leaving 9 bases between the germline ends.

This clone was picked up a small number of times. V usage is TRBV2 and J usage is TRBJ1-5; no clear D. Germline CDR1 is SNHLY and CDR2 is FYNNEI. V was cut by 4 bases and J by 5 bases, with 12 bases left in between. This CDR3 contains 14 residues. This CDR3 is CASSVWGEDQPQHF. The CDR3 region has the DNA TGTGCCAGCAGTGTTTGGGGAGAAGATCAGCCCCAGCATTTT.

The V gene is TRBV19, the J gene TRBJ1-4, with D tentatively TRBD1 (5 bases). Looked up from germline, CDR1 is LNHDA and CDR2 is SQIVND (reference sequence). Deletions cut 3 bases from V and 8 bases from J, with 13 bases between. There are 14 residues in the CDR3. The chain's CDR3 is CASSILGVQEKLFF. DNA for the CDR3: TGTGCCAGTAGTATTTTAGGGGTCCAAGAAAAACTGTTTTTT. Looking up the rest from reference TRBV19 and TRBJ1-4 gives the full variable domain: DGGITQSPKYLFRKEGQNVTLSCEQNLNHDAMYWYRQDPGQGLRLIYYSQIVNDFQKGDIAEGYSVSREKKESFPLTVTSAQKNPTAFYLCASSILGVQEKLFFGSGTQLSVL.

The J gene is TRBJ2-3, the V gene TRBV27; 10 bases match TRBD2. Germline assignment: CDR1 MNHEY and CDR2 SMNVEV (reference sequence). The J segment lost 7 bases and the V segment lost 2 bases, leaving 9 bases of the junction unmatched. The CDR3 has 16 amino acids. This CDR3 reads CASSLTGTSAVYTQYF. CDR3 sequence (DNA): TGTGCCAGCAGTTTAACCGGGACTAGCGCGGTGTATACGCAGTATTTT.

The chain employs TRBV28 and TRBJ1-3, with 7 bases identical to TRBD1. The CDR3 covers 14 residues. The V gene end was trimmed by 6 bases and the J gene end by 4 bases; junction bases not matched to a gene: 6. Per the germline V gene, CDR1 is MDHEN and CDR2 is SYDVKM. CDR3 DNA sequence: TGTGCCAGCAGAGATTCACAGGGGGGAAACACCATATATTTT. Its protein is CASRDSQGGNTIYF.

This sequence joins TRBV2 and TRBJ2-7, with 10 bases fitting TRBD1. The germline V gene encodes CDR1 SNHLY and CDR2 FYNNEI. The V gene end was trimmed by 6 bases and the J gene end by 2 bases; junction bases not matched to a gene: 1. The CDR3 runs to 13 residues. CDR3 bases: TGTGCCAGCAGAGGACAGGGGGCCTACGAGCAGTACTTC. Its translation: CASRGQGAYEQYF.

This chain uses TRBV3-1 (or the pseudogene TRBV3-2) with TRBJ1-3; D is uncertain. The CDR3 is made up of 15 amino acids. CDR1 and CDR2 (germline): LGHDT, YNNKEL (reference sequence). Trimming removed 0 bases at V and 2 bases at J, with 8 bases between. The CDR3 sequence: CASSQDRRAGNTIYF. The DNA of the CDR3 is TGTGCCAGCAGCCAAGATAGGAGGGCTGGAAACACCATATATTTT.

This clone was counted only a few times. V is TRBV5-6 and J is TRBJ1-2; perhaps TRBD1 as D (6 bases). Germline V gene sequence: CDR1 SGHDT, CDR2 YYEEEE. The V end was cut by 3 bases, the J end by 8 bases, with 20 bases between. The CDR3 runs to 15 residues. Here the CDR3 reads CASSSLNREPGGYTF. CDR3 in DNA: TGTGCCAGCAGCTCACTGAACAGGGAACCGGGGGGCTACACCTTC.

This chain links TRBV5-6 with TRBJ1-1; TRBD1 might be the D (5 bases). Trimming took off 2 bases at V and 4 bases at J, with 12 bases between the two ends. This CDR3 is built from 14 residues. Looked up from germline, CDR1 is SGHDT and CDR2 is YYEEEE. CDR3 sequence reads: CASSFYGGLTEAFF. Here the CDR3 DNA reads TGTGCCAGCAGCTTCTACGGGGGTCTCACTGAAGCTTTCTTT. Drawing the rest from reference TRBV5-6 and TRBJ1-1, the complete variable domain is DAGVTQSPTHLIKTRGQQVTLRCSPKSGHDTVSWYQQALGQGPQFIFQYYEEEERQRGNFPDRFSGHQFPNYSSELNVNALLLGDSALYLCASSFYGGLTEAFFGQGTRLTVV.

With regard to this clone: A read error is possible here, since a much larger clone lies one base away. Other DNA sequences of this sample code for an identical CDR3. The chain is built from TRBV19 and TRBJ2-6; TRBD1 matches at 7 bases. The CDR3 runs 16 residues. Per the germline V gene, CDR1 is LNHDA and CDR2 is SQIVND (reference sequence). Losses at the gene ends were 6 bases for V and 0 bases for J; bases not matched to a gene: 5. The CDR3 spells CASSEGQISGANVLTF. The CDR3 region has the DNA TGTGCCAGTAGCGAGGGACAGATCTCTGGGGCCAACGTCCTGACTTTC.

Only one count was recorded for this clone. The chain uses TRBV6-2 or TRBV6-3 and TRBJ1-4, with D perhaps matching TRBD1 (6 bases). V was trimmed by 2 bases and J by 7 bases, leaving 17 bases between them. CDR3 length: 16 amino acids. Germline V gene lookup returns CDR1 MNHEY and CDR2 SVGEGT. The CDR3 sequence is CASSYGPQGGGEKLFF. The CDR3 DNA reads TGTGCCAGCAGTTACGGGCCCCAGGGAGGGGGTGAAAAACTGTTTTTT.

The chain carries TRBV18 and TRBJ1-6, with D possibly matching TRBD1 (5 bases). Germline-derived CDR1 and CDR2 are KGHSH and LQKENI. This CDR3 comprises 17 residues. Trimming took 0 bases from V and 7 from J, leaving 16 bases between them. The CDR3 is CASSPPARQGRNSPLHF. In DNA form, the CDR3 reads TGTGCCAGCTCACCACCGGCTAGGCAGGGAAGAAATTCACCCCTCCACTTT.

The genes are TRBV7-8 and TRBJ2-1; possibly TRBD1 for D (6 bases). Germline V gene data show CDR1 as SGHVS and CDR2 as FQNEAQ. This CDR3 has 14 amino acids. Trimming removed 2 bases at V and 5 bases at J, with 10 bases between. The CDR3 is CASSLRAGDNEQFF. Written as DNA, the CDR3 is TGTGCCAGCAGCTTACGGGCAGGGGACAATGAGCAGTTCTTC.

The rearrangement uses TRBV19 and TRBJ1-2; TRBD1 might be the D (5 bases). Germline V gene lookup returns CDR1 LNHDA and CDR2 SQIVND (reference sequence). This CDR3 contains 15 residues. The V gene lost 4 bases and the J gene lost 0 bases, with 12 bases spanning the gap. The CDR3 region has the DNA TGTGCCAGTAGTAGGGGGGGGAGGACTAACTATGGCTACACCTTC. Translated: CASSRGGRTNYGYTF.